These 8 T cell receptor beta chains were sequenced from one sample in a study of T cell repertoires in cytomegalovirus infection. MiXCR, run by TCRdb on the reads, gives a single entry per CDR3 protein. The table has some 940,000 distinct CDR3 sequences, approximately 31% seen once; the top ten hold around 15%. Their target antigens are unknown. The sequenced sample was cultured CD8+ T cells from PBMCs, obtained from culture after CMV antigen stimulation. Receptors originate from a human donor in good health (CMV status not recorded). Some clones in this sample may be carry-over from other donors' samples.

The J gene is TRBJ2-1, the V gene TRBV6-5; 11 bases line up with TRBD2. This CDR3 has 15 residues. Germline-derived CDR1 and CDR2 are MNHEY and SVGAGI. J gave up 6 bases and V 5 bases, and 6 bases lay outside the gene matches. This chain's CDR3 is CASSPIAGGLNEQFF. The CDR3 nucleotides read TGTGCCAGCAGTCCCATAGCGGGGGGGCTCAATGAGCAGTTCTTC.

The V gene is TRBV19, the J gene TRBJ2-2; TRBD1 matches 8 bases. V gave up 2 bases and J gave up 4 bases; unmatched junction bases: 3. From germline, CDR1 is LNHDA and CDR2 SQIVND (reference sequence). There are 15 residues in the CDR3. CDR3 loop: CASSIRTGSTGELFF. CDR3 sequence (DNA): TGTGCCAGTAGTATACGGACAGGGAGCACCGGGGAGCTGTTTTTT.

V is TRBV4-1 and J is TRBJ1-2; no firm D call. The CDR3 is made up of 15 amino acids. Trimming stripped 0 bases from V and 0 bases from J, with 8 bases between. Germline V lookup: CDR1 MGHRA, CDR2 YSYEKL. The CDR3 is CASSQDPTTNYGYTF. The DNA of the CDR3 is TGCGCCAGCAGCCAAGATCCGACAACTAACTATGGCTACACCTTC.

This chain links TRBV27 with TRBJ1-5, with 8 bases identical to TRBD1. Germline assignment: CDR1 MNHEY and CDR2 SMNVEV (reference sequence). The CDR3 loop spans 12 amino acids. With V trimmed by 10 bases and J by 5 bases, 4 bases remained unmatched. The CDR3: CAIGQGYQPQHF. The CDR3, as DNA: TGTGCCATCGGACAGGGCTATCAGCCCCAGCATTTT.

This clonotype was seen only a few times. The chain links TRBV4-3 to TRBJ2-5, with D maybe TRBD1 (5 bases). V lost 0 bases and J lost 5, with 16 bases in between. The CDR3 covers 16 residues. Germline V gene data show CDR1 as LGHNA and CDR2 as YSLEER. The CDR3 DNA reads TGCGCCAGCAGCCAAGATAGTATGGGGCTGGGGGAGACCCAGTACTTC. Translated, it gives CASSQDSMGLGETQYF.

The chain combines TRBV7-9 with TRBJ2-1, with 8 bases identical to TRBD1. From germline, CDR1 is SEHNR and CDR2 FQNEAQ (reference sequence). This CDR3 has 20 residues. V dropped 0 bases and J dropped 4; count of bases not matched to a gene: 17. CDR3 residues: CASSLAFPGTGPQVYNEQFF. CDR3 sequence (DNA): TGTGCCAGCAGCTTAGCGTTCCCAGGGACAGGTCCCCAGGTGTACAATGAGCAGTTCTTC.

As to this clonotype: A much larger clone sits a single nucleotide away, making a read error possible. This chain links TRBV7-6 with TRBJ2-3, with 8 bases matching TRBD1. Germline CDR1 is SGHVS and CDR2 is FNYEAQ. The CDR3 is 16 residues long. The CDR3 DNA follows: TGTGCCAACAGCCCCCGGGTGGACAGGGCCTCAGATACGCAGTATTTT. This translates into CANSPRVDRASDTQYF.

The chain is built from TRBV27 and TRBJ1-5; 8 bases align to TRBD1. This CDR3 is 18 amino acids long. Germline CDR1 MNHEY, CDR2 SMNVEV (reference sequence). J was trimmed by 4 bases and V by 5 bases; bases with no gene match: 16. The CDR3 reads CASSRLTDGTGRNQPQHF. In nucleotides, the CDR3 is TGTGCCAGCAGTCGCCTAACCGACGGGACAGGAAGAAATCAGCCCCAGCATTTT.